These 6 T cell receptor beta chains originate from one sample sequenced in a study of CD8+ T cells in alopecia areata. As for treatment: oral pan-JAK inhibitor, 5-10 mg twice daily. cDNA prepared by RNA extraction and subsequent reverse transcription served as the template for sequencing. The protocol was immunoSEQ multiplex PCR, while the TCRdb copy is restricted to in-frame clones and leaves out a portion. The table has about 190,000 clones, over 55% seen once. This sample comprised CD4+ T cells sorted from blood, obtained at week 24, from a patient treated with tofacitinib. Receptors originate from a human donor with alopecia areata.

This clone was counted a single time. This CDR3 reads CASSLRLRDTEAFF. In DNA, the CDR3 is TGCGCCAGCAGCTTGCGGTTAAGGGACACTGAAGCTTTCTTT. The chain couples TRBV5-1 to TRBJ1-1; unclear D gene. This CDR3 has 14 residues. V was trimmed by 1 base and J by 3 bases, leaving 10 bases between them. Germline V gives CDR1 SGHRS, CDR2 YFSETQ.

The chain couples TRBV9 to TRBJ1-5; no clear D gene. Trimming removed 0 bases from V and 5 bases from J, with 6 bases in between. CDR1 is SGDLS and CDR2 is YYNGEE in the germline V gene. The CDR3 spans 13 residues. CDR3 residues: CASSVEGDQPQHF. Written as DNA, the CDR3 is TGTGCCAGCAGCGTAGAGGGAGATCAGCCCCAGCATTTT.

The chain has TRBV4-1 and TRBJ1-6, with D possibly TRBD1 on 5 matching bases. V lost 0 bases, J lost 9 bases, and 15 bases lay in between. This CDR3 region has 16 residues. Germline CDR1 is MGHRA and CDR2 is YSYEKL. CDR3 nucleotides: TGCGCCAGCAGCCAAGATTGGGACCAGGGAGGTTCACCCCTCCACTTT. It specifies CASSQDWDQGGSPLHF.

The count of this clone is one. The chain recombines TRBV5-1 with TRBJ2-4; TRBD1 or TRBD2 may be the D gene (5 bases each). In germline, CDR1 is SGHRS, CDR2 YFSETQ. The CDR3 is made up of 14 amino acids. V lost 1 base and J 5 bases, leaving 10 bases between the germline ends. The CDR3 loop is CASSLREGENIQYF. The DNA of the CDR3 is TGCGCCAGCAGCTTGCGGGAAGGGGAAAACATTCAGTACTTC.

V is TRBV29-1 and J is TRBJ1-1; D is uncertain. V was cut by 0 bases and J by 1 base, with 6 bases left in between. Germline CDR1 SQVTM, CDR2 ANQGSEA. The CDR3 loop spans 13 amino acids. Here the CDR3 DNA reads TGCAGCGTTGAAGATCTTACGAACACTGAAGCTTTCTTT. Its translation is CSVEDLTNTEAFF.

This chain links TRBV12-5 with TRBJ2-3; D gene uncertain. Germline CDR1 reads LGHNT; CDR2 reads FRNRAP. This CDR3 spans 15 amino acids. The V and J ends lost 1 base and 2 bases respectively, with 10 bases between them. The CDR3 nucleotides read TGTGCTAGTGGTTTGGGTGAGAGTAACACAGATACGCAGTATTTT. Its protein product is CASGLGESNTDTQYF.